The source of this T cell receptor (beta chain) is a study of CD8 T cells in Susac syndrome. Sequencing targeted TCR beta in blood CD8+ and CD4+ T cells. With random hexamers, reverse transcription was performed on about 0.5 to 1 ug of RNA. TCR beta CDR3 was amplified by immunoSEQ multiplex PCR. This amplification extended across 54 Vbeta and 13 Jbeta segments. TCRdb re-derived calls from the immunoSEQ multiplex PCR reads in MiXCR, one entry per CDR3 protein. The sample has approximately 150,000 distinct CDR3 sequences, less than 95% seen once. The source of this sequence is a human donor in good health. The sequencing sample was made of CD4+ T cells from PBMCs.

CDR3 residues: CASSTRFRDRVHNEQFF. The CDR3 DNA sequence: TGCGCCAGCAGCACTAGATTCCGGGACAGGGTGCACAATGAGCAGTTCTTC. The chain recombines TRBV5-1 with TRBJ2-1; the match to TRBD1 covers 9 bases. V shed 4 bases, J shed 5 bases, and the junction held 13 bases outside the gene matches. The germline gives CDR1 SGHRS, CDR2 YFSETQ. The CDR3 covers 17 residues.